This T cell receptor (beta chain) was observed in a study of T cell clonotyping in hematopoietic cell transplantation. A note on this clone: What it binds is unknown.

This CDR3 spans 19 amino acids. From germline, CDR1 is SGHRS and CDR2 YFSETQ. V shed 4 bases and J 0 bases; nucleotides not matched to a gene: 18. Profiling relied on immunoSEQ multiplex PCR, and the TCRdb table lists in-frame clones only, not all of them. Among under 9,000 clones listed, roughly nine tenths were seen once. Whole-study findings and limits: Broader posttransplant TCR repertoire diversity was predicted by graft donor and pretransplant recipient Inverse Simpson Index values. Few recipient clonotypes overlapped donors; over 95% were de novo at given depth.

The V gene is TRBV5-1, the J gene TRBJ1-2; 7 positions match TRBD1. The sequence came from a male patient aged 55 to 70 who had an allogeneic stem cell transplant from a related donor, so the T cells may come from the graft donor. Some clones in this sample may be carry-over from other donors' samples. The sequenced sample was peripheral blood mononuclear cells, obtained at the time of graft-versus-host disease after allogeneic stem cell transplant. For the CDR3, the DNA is TGCGCCAGCAGCCTGGGCCGTCCGGGACAGCACTTAGCTAACTATGGCTACACCTTC. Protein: CASSLGRPGQHLANYGYTF.